A selection of T cell receptor beta chains follows, all from one sample in a study of cytomegalovirus exposure and HLA in healthy donors. Some clones are missing from TCRdb's copy, which holds only in-frame ones; the method was immunoSEQ multiplex PCR. Counted here are 150,000 to 200,000 clones, 77% occurring once; the ten biggest clones make up over 2.5%. Sequenced: PBMCs. These receptors were taken from a woman in her thirties or forties in good health and CMV-seropositive. Both conserved end residues are part of each CDR3. The D gene is left open where the match is weak. Clone size is given for some rows only: seen once, a few or many times, or a class if the clone is expanded.

>TRBD2|-|TRBV7-6|TRBJ2-1
TGTGCCAGCAGCTTAGTTTATAGCGGGAGGGCTGTGTCCAATGAGCAGTTCTTC
CASSLVYSGRAVSNEQFF
>TRBD2|-|TRBV5-5|TRBJ2-5
TGTGCCAGCAGCTCCGGGGGACTAGCGGGGGGCCAAGAGACCCAGTACTTC
CASSSGGLAGGQETQYF
>-|-|TRBV21-1|TRBJ2-2
TGTGCCAGCAGCAAAGTCAGGGGGAACACCGGGGAGCTGTTTTTT
CASSKVRGNTGELFF
>-|-|TRBV5-6|TRBJ2-3
TGTGCCAGCAGCCCCCTGACAGGTCGCACAGATACGCAGTATTTT
CASSPLTGRTDTQYF
>TRBD1|few|TRBV5-6|TRBJ1-4
TGTGCCAGCAGCTCTCCAGGGGGCGCGATGGGAACTAATGAAAAACTGTTTTTT
CASSSPGGAMGTNEKLFF
>TRBD2|-|TRBV9|TRBJ2-1
TGTGCCAGCAGCCCCCCCGGGACTAGCGGCCACAATGAGCAGTTCTTC
CASSPPGTSGHNEQFF
>-|-|TRBV19|TRBJ1-2
TGTGCCAGTTCTCACTACTATGGCTACACCTTC
CASSHYYGYTF
>-|-|TRBV11-3|TRBJ1-1
TGTGCCAGCAGCTTAGGACAGACGATTGAAGCTTTCTTT
CASSLGQTIEAFF
>-|-|TRBV2|TRBJ2-1
TGTGCCAGCGCACCCGGGTCCTCGGGGTACAATGAGCAGTTCTTC
CASAPGSSGYNEQFF
>TRBD2|-|TRBV10-3|TRBJ2-2
TGCGCCATCCTAGCGGGTACGAACACCGGGGAGCTGTTTTTT
CAILAGTNTGELFF
>-|few|TRBV7-2|TRBJ2-5
TGTGCCAGCAGCTTAGCCACGGGGGAAGGGACCCAGTACTTC
CASSLATGEGTQYF
>-|-|TRBV9|TRBJ2-2
TGTGCCAGCACCCTAAGCGGTACCGGGGAGCTGTTTTTT
CASTLSGTGELFF
>TRBD1|few|TRBV19|TRBJ2-2
TGTGCCAGTAGTATACCCCCGGGACAGGGAACCGGGGAGCTGTTTTTT
CASSIPPGQGTGELFF
>TRBD1|few|TRBV6-5|TRBJ1-1
TGTGCCAGCAGTTACTCGACAGGGGGCCCTGAAGCTTTCTTT
CASSYSTGGPEAFF
>TRBD2|-|TRBV4-2|TRBJ2-1
TGTGCCAGCAGCCAACTAGCGGACGCCTACAATGAGCAGTTCTTC
CASSQLADAYNEQFF
>-|once|TRBV2|TRBJ1-5
TGTGCCAGCAGGGATACAGTTAGCAATCAGCCCCAGCATTTT
CASRDTVSNQPQHF
>TRBD1|once|TRBV27|TRBJ1-3
TGTGCCAGCAGTCCCTCAGGGGGCGCACCCGGAAACACCATATATTTT
CASSPSGGAPGNTIYF
>-|-|TRBV21-1|TRBJ2-7
TGTGCCAGCAGCAGAGGGGACAAGAAGTGTTTCTACGAGCAGTACTTC
CASSRGDKKCFYEQYF
>TRBD1|-|TRBV11-3|TRBJ2-7
TGTGCCAGCAGACCTCCCGGGACAGGAGCATACGAGCAGTACTTC
CASRPPGTGAYEQYF
>-|-|TRBV7-2|TRBJ1-5
TGTGCCAGCAGCCAAGACAGTTATCAGCCCCAGCATTTT
CASSQDSYQPQHF
>TRBD2|-|TRBV7-2|TRBJ2-3
TGTGCCAGCAGCTCAGGGGTAGCGGGAGGGGGAGATACGCAGTATTTT
CASSSGVAGGGDTQYF
>TRBD1|-|TRBV9|TRBJ2-5
TGTGCCAGCAGCGTTCAGGGGGCATGGGAGACCCAGTACTTC
CASSVQGAWETQYF
>-|-|TRBV5-4|TRBJ1-3
TGTGCCAGCAGAGAAGGACAGACCTCTGGAAACACCATATATTTT
CASREGQTSGNTIYF
>TRBD1|once|TRBV28|TRBJ1-1
TGTGCCAGCAGTCCCGGACAGGTAAACACTGAAGCTTTCTTT
CASSPGQVNTEAFF
>TRBD2|-|TRBV30|TRBJ2-3
TGTGCCTGGAGTGTCCTTAGCGGGGGGGCCTCAGATACGCAGTATTTT
CAWSVLSGGASDTQYF
>-|-|TRBV14|TRBJ2-3
TGTGCCAGCACTGGACAACTAGCTGATACGCAGTATTTT
CASTGQLADTQYF
>TRBD1|-|TRBV16|TRBJ1-2
TGTGCCAGCAGCCGGAACGTCCAACAGGGGGCCTATGGCTACACCTTC
CASSRNVQQGAYGYTF
>TRBD1|-|TRBV5-4|TRBJ2-3
TGTGCCAGCAGCGACAGGGGGAGGGGCACAGATACGCAGTATTTT
CASSDRGRGTDTQYF
>TRBD2|-|TRBV11-3|TRBJ2-3
TGTGCCAGCAGCTTAACTCCGGCTAGCGGGGGGGTAACAGATACGCAGTATTTT
CASSLTPASGGVTDTQYF
>-|-|TRBV4-1|TRBJ2-1
TGCGCCAGCAGCCAAGATAACTACAATGAGCAGTTCTTC
CASSQDNYNEQFF
>TRBD1|-|TRBV18|TRBJ1-2
TGTGCCAGCTCACCTCCTACTACAGGGGGCCGGGGCTACACCTTC
CASSPPTTGGRGYTF
>-|-|TRBV11-3|TRBJ1-4
TGTGCCAGCAGCCCACAAGGCAATAGCGGTGAAAAACTGTTTTTT
CASSPQGNSGEKLFF
>TRBD2|-|TRBV7-2|TRBJ2-1
TGTGCCAGCAGCCATCGACTAGCGGGAGCTCTCAATGAGCAGTTCTTC
CASSHRLAGALNEQFF
>TRBD1|once|TRBV27|TRBJ2-7
TGTGCCAGCAGCTTCCAAGGGGGCGGCTCCTACGAGCAGTACTTC
CASSFQGGGSYEQYF
>TRBD2|few|TRBV2|TRBJ2-3
TGTGCCAGCGGGAATCTAGCGGGGGGCGGGACAGATACGCAGTATTTT
CASGNLAGGGTDTQYF
>-|-|TRBV9|TRBJ1-4
TGTGCCAGCAGCCCTATGGGCGGGGCGGGTAATGAAAAGCTGTTTTTT
CASSPMGGAGNEKLFF
>TRBD2|-|TRBV13|TRBJ2-7
TGTGCCAGCAGCCCCCCCCGGTCTAGCGGGAGAAACTACGAGCAGTACTTC
CASSPPRSSGRNYEQYF
>-|once|TRBV18|TRBJ2-1
TGTGCCAGCTCACAGACTAAAGTCGGTCACAATGAGCAGTTCTTC
CASSQTKVGHNEQFF
>-|-|TRBV27|TRBJ2-1
TGTGCCAGCAGTTCTACCGAGGGGACTGTGGGCTACAATGAGCAGTTCTTC
CASSSTEGTVGYNEQFF
>-|-|TRBV18|TRBJ1-4
TGTGCCAGCTCACCTGCGGGGCAGGACGTTGAAAAACTGTTTTTT
CASSPAGQDVEKLFF
>TRBD1|-|TRBV4-3|TRBJ1-2
TGCGCCAGCAGCCAAGATGGGACAGGGGGCGATGGCTACACCTTC
CASSQDGTGGDGYTF
>TRBD1|-|TRBV6-5|TRBJ1-4
TGTGCCAGCAGTTACTCCAGGGACAGCTATAATGAAAAACTGTTTTTT
CASSYSRDSYNEKLFF
>-|few|TRBV5-1|TRBJ1-1
TGCGCCAGCAGCTTGGCATCGGGGGGTGGGACTGAAGCTTTCTTT
CASSLASGGGTEAFF
>-|-|TRBV5-1|TRBJ1-5
TGCGCCAGCAGCTTTAGTGGAGAAGGACAGCCCCAGCATTTT
CASSFSGEGQPQHF
>-|-|TRBV28|TRBJ1-2
TGTGCCAGCAGTTCCGGTGATGGCTACACCTTC
CASSSGDGYTF
>TRBD2|-|TRBV7-9|TRBJ2-7
TGTGCCAGCAGCTTAAAAGGGGCTAGCGGGAGCTACGAGCAGTACTTC
CASSLKGASGSYEQYF
>TRBD1|-|TRBV18|TRBJ2-3
TGTGCCAGCTCACCCGGGACAGGGGTCACAGATACGCAGTATTTT
CASSPGTGVTDTQYF
>-|-|TRBV27|TRBJ1-5
TGTGCCAGCAGTTTTGGGGCAGGGGCCGGTCAGCCCCAGCATTTT
CASSFGAGAGQPQHF
>-|-|TRBV10-1|TRBJ2-3
TGCGCCAGCAGTGAGCCTATTTCAGATACGCAGTATTTT
CASSEPISDTQYF
>-|few|TRBV5-1|TRBJ1-1
TGCGCCAGCAGGAGACAGGAGCCCCGAACAACTGAAGCTTTCTTT
CASRRQEPRTTEAFF
>-|-|TRBV28|TRBJ2-7
TGTGCCAGCAGCACGGGGGGCGGCGAGCAGTACTTC
CASSTGGGEQYF
>-|-|TRBV11-3|TRBJ1-2
TGTGCCAGCAGCTTGGGCGACTATGGCTACACCTTC
CASSLGDYGYTF
>TRBD2|once|TRBV5-6|TRBJ2-5
TGTGCCAGCAGCCCCGGGACTAGCGGAGGGGAGACCCAGTACTTC
CASSPGTSGGETQYF